The next 2 T cell receptor beta chains were all read from a single sample in a study of T cell repertoires in cytomegalovirus infection. TCRdb reanalysed the reads using MiXCR and keeps one entry per CDR3 protein. The sample includes approximately 1,000,000 distinct CDR3 sequences, roughly 30% of them seen just once. For these receptors, no antigen is known. The sequences come from cultured CD8+ T cells from PBMCs, collected from culture after CMV antigen stimulation. The receptors shown here come from a human donor in good health (CMV status not recorded). Some clones in this sample may be carry-over from other donors' samples.

As concerns this clonotype: One end of the junction varies from germline; a read error may be responsible. The V call is TRBV5-3, the J call TRBJ2-3; the match to TRBD1 covers 8 bases. TRBV5-3 has ORF status, its function being uncertain. CDR3 length equals 16 residues. The CDR3: CASSLFPGGPTDTQYF. CDR3 DNA sequence: TGTGCCAGCAGCTTGTTTCCAGGGGGCCCCACAGATACGCAGTATTTT.

This clonotype was seen only a few times. This chain links TRBV2 with TRBJ2-4; 7 bases are shared with TRBD1. Germline trimming cut 4 bases from V and 7 bases from J; bases unmatched to any gene: 4. Germline loops: CDR1 SNHLY, CDR2 FYNNEI. The CDR3 runs 13 residues. The CDR3 spells CASSGGTDNIQYF. In DNA form, the CDR3 reads TGTGCCAGCAGTGGAGGGACAGACAACATTCAGTACTTC.